This TCR beta chain was identified in a study of shared clonotypes between healthy human individuals. In its sample, this clone was seen once. Selected positively for CCR7 and CD45RO-negative, naive CD8 cells excluded terminally differentiated effector memory CD45RA+ cells. Germline loops: CDR1 SGDLS, CDR2 YYNGEE. The germline V and J ends were trimmed by 4 bases and 5 bases, with 20 bases remaining between them. The length of the CDR3 is 16 residues. Each cell subset's genomic DNA was divided evenly among several immunoSEQ plates. Assay: immunoSEQ multiplex PCR; the TCRdb copy retains only in-frame clones and omits some. This sample yields 560,000 or so clones, of which roughly 96% are seen a single time; more than 0.085% belongs to the top ten.

This sequence joins TRBV9 and TRBJ2-3, with D perhaps TRBD2 (6 bases). This receptor was identified in a woman in her twenties or thirties in good health. Sequenced input: naive CD8+ T cells sorted from blood. This CDR3 reads CASSLPASARRDTQYF. In DNA form, the CDR3 reads TGTGCCAGCAGCTTACCAGCTAGCGCCAGAAGAGATACGCAGTATTTT.